Following are 31 T cell receptor beta chains from one sample sequenced in a study of read filtering for tumor transcriptome and immune sequencing. The library was built from around 380 ng RNA with molecular barcoded adaptors for alpha/delta and beta/gamma chains. TCRdb reprocessed the reads via MiXCR and lists one record per CDR3 protein. Among 120,000 or so distinct CDR3 sequences, approximately 13% were seen once, and the ten largest hold approximately 9.9%. Sequenced material: a population of CD138-negative cells sorted from bone marrow. The receptors originated from a donor aged 40 or older with multiple myeloma.

At least ten counts were recorded for this clonotype. The genes are TRBV28 and TRBJ2-7, with no clear D. Deletions cut 3 bases from V and 7 bases from J, with 10 bases between. Germline values: CDR1 MDHEN, CDR2 SYDVKM. CDR3 length: 12 residues. The CDR3, as DNA: TGTGCCAGCAGTTTCCCGGTGGGGGAGCAGTACTTC. This sequence encodes CASSFPVGEQYF.

A remark on this clonotype: A read error may produce the germline difference seen at one junction end. This chain connects TRBV5-6 to TRBJ1-1; D unclear. Germline CDR1 is SGHDT and CDR2 is YYEEEE. The CDR3 is 15 residues long. CDR3 in amino acids: CTSSLVGGANTEAFF. DNA of the CDR3: TGTACCAGCAGCTTGGTGGGAGGCGCCAACACTGAAGCTTTCTTT.

Notes on this clonotype: A far larger clone differs by one base, so this is likely a read error. CDR3 residues: CAGSQVTSGAYEQYF. In DNA form, the CDR3 reads TGCGCCGGCAGCCAAGTGACTAGCGGAGCCTACGAGCAGTACTTC. The chain recombines TRBV4-3 with TRBJ2-7; 9 positions match TRBD2. This CDR3 is 15 amino acids long. Germline V gives CDR1 LGHNA, CDR2 YSLEER.

In this sample, this clonotype turned up many times. The chain employs TRBV7-8 and TRBJ2-3; TRBD1 matches 7 bases. This CDR3 region has 13 residues. Looked up from germline, CDR1 is SGHVS and CDR2 is FQNEAQ. The junction had 7 bases not matched to a gene; V was cut back by 3 bases and J by 10 bases. The CDR3 reads CASSFRDRGAQYF. The CDR3 coding sequence is TGTGCCAGCAGCTTCCGGGACAGAGGGGCGCAGTATTTT.

In regard to this clonotype: A clone one base away is much larger, so this may be a read error. The chain couples TRBV7-9 to TRBJ2-1, with TRBD2 as a possible D gene (8 bases). The CDR3 extends over 16 amino acids. The V end was cut by 5 bases, the J end by 12 bases, with 26 bases between. Per germline, CDR1 SEHNR and CDR2 FQNEAQ (reference sequence). The CDR3 here is CASSQGGGGPVDGQFF. DNA for the CDR3: TGTGCCAGCAGCCAAGGGGGCGGGGGGCCCGTCGATGGGCAGTTCTTC.

Ten or more counts support this clonotype. The CDR3 is CASSLARGQGLRMNTEAFF. The CDR3 region has the DNA TGTGCCAGCAGCTTAGCGCGGGGACAGGGACTTAGGATGAACACTGAAGCTTTCTTT. The chain is built from TRBV7-2 and TRBJ1-1, with 9 bases matching TRBD1. CDR1 SGHTA and CDR2 FQGNSA come from the germline V gene. The CDR3 is 19 amino acids. The J segment lost 0 bases and the V segment lost 0 bases, leaving 11 bases of the junction unmatched.

This clonotype was detected ten times or more. The chain is built from TRBV20-1 and TRBJ2-1; the match to TRBD1 covers 9 bases. V shed 1 base, J shed 4 bases, and the junction held 2 bases outside the gene matches. Germline values: CDR1 DFQATT, CDR2 SNEGSKA (reference sequence). CDR3 size: 14 residues. The CDR3 DNA reads as TGCAGTGCTAGAGGGGACAGGGAATACAATGAGCAGTTCTTC. Its translation is CSARGDREYNEQFF.

This clonotype appeared many times. The V call is TRBV2, the J call TRBJ2-1; TRBD2 matches at 11 bases. V shed 6 bases, J shed 5 bases, and the junction held 9 bases outside the gene matches. The CDR3 covers 16 residues. CDR1 is SNHLY, CDR2 FYNNEI, per germline. CDR3 sequence reads: CASRELAGVDNNEQFF. The CDR3 DNA reads TGTGCCAGCAGGGAACTAGCGGGAGTGGATAACAATGAGCAGTTCTTC.

Concerning this clonotype: A read error may explain this, as a much larger clone is one base away. The gene calls are TRBV24-1 and TRBJ2-1, with no clear D. The CDR3 covers 16 residues. V was shortened by 3 bases and J by 0 bases, with 11 bases between the two germline ends. Germline-derived CDR1 and CDR2 are KGHDR and SFDVKD. DNA of the CDR3: TGTGCCACCAGTGATGTTGGCTCTCGCTCCTACAATGAGCAGTTCTTC. It yields the protein CATSDVGSRSYNEQFF.

The chain couples TRBV11-3 to TRBJ2-1; D is possibly TRBD2 (7 bases). The CDR3 loop spans 15 amino acids. V was pared by 3 bases and J by 9 bases, with 18 bases between. Germline V gene sequence: CDR1 SGHNT, CDR2 YENEEA. The DNA of the CDR3 is TGTGCCAGCAGCTTCGAGTGGGGAGGGGGTAGTGAGCAGTTCTTC. Amino acid sequence: CASSFEWGGGSEQFF. The variable domain in full, completed from reference TRBV11-3 and TRBJ2-1, reads EAGVVQSPRYKIIEKKQPVAFWCNPISGHNTLYWYLQNLGQGPELLIRYENEEAVDDSQLPKDRFSAERLKGVDSTLKIQPAELGDSAVYLCASSFEWGGGSEQFFGPGTRLTVL.

This clonotype showed up many times. J is TRBJ2-2 and V is TRBV20-1, with 12 bases identical to TRBD2. CDR3 length: 16 residues. Trimming removed 5 bases from V and 3 bases from J; junction bases left unmatched: 7. The germline gives CDR1 DFQATT, CDR2 SNEGSKA (reference sequence). CDR3 protein: CSAPSTSGGDTGELFF. The DNA of the CDR3 is TGCAGTGCTCCCTCGACTAGCGGGGGAGACACCGGGGAGCTGTTTTTT.

In this sample, this clonotype turned up many times. J is TRBJ2-2 and V is TRBV5-1, with D possibly matching TRBD2 (5 bases). CDR3 size: 14 residues. The V end lost 0 bases, the J end lost 6 bases, and 9 bases lay between the germline ends. Germline loops: CDR1 SGHRS, CDR2 YFSETQ. Written as DNA, the CDR3 is TGCGCCAGCAGCTTGGATCGAGGGTCCGGGGAGCTGTTTTTT. Translated: CASSLDRGSGELFF.

This clonotype appeared many times. This sequence joins TRBV10-3 and TRBJ1-4; D is uncertain. CDR3 length equals 14 residues. V was cut by 4 bases and J by 3 bases, with 9 bases left in between. The germline V gene encodes CDR1 ENHRY and CDR2 SYGVKD. CDR3 region: CAISASSPNEKLFF. For the CDR3, the DNA is TGTGCCATCAGTGCTTCGTCCCCTAATGAAAAACTGTTTTTT.

A remark on this clonotype: The junction departs from the called germline gene at one end, perhaps through a read error. The genes are TRBV19 and TRBJ2-2; D call uncertain. Germline V lookup: CDR1 LNHDA, CDR2 SQIVND (reference sequence). The CDR3 extends over 16 amino acids. In DNA, the CDR3 is TGTGCCGGTAGTAAATACGGGCGTCGAGGTACCGGGGAGCTGTTTTTT. It codes for CAGSKYGRRGTGELFF.

This clonotype has ten or more counts. The chain links TRBV20-1 to TRBJ2-4; 8 bases agree with TRBD1. The germline CDR1 and CDR2 sequences are DFQATT and SNEGSKA (reference sequence). Germline trimming cut 5 bases from V and 3 bases from J; bases unmatched to any gene: 3. The CDR3 runs to 13 residues. The CDR3 reads CSALTGGKNIQYF. The CDR3 nucleotides are TGCAGTGCTCTAACAGGGGGCAAAAACATTCAGTACTTC.

This clonotype was observed a handful of times. A much larger clone sits a single nucleotide away, making a read error possible. This chain's CDR3 is CASSSTGPSDRGRVYKEQFF. As DNA, the CDR3 is TGTGCCAGCAGTTCGACCGGACCGAGCGACAGGGGGCGCGTCTACAAGGAGCAGTTCTTC. The V call is TRBV12-3 or TRBV12-4, the J call TRBJ2-1; 10 bases align to TRBD1. CDR3 length: 20 amino acids.

This clonotype came up many times. V usage is TRBV6-2 or TRBV6-3 and J usage is TRBJ1-2; D possibly corresponds to TRBD1 (6 bases). The CDR3 consists of 12 residues. Per germline, CDR1 MNHEY and CDR2 SVGEGT. Trimming stripped 8 bases from V and 5 bases from J, with 12 bases between. CDR3 bases: TGTGCCAGCCGGGACATAACTTATGGCTACACCTTC. It yields the protein CASRDITYGYTF.

This clonotype has just a few counts. The chain has TRBV20-1 and TRBJ2-5; 10 bases agree with TRBD2. V trimming: 0 bases; J trimming: 3 bases; junction bases outside the gene matches: 4. CDR1 and CDR2 from the germline V gene are DFQATT and SNEGSKA (reference sequence). This CDR3 is built from 15 residues. CDR3 bases: TGCAGTGCTAGAGAAGGAGCGGGAGGGGAAGAGACCCAGTACTTC. Its translation: CSAREGAGGEETQYF.

This clonotype was counted between two and nine times. Just one base apart from a much larger clone, this may be a read error. The chain employs TRBV30 and TRBJ2-3, with no clear D. The CDR3 consists of 13 residues. Trimming stripped 5 bases from V and 1 base from J, with 10 bases between. Germline CDR1 reads GTSNPN; CDR2 reads SVGIG (reference sequence). This chain's CDR3 is CAWGSRGTDTQYF. CDR3 sequence (DNA): TGTGCCTGGGGGTCACGGGGCACAGATACGCAGTATTTT.

This clonotype was found many times. The chain has TRBV28 and TRBJ2-2; TRBD1 aligns across 7 bases. The CDR3 covers 16 residues. Losses at the gene ends were 6 bases for V and 4 bases for J; bases not matched to a gene: 11. The germline V gene encodes CDR1 MDHEN and CDR2 SYDVKM. The CDR3 DNA reads as TGTGCCAGCAGGTCCCGGGACAGTTATTTCACCGGGGAGCTGTTTTTT. Protein sequence: CASRSRDSYFTGELFF.

This clonotype was seen more than once but under ten times. The CDR3 sequence: CAITAGRGETQYF. DNA for the CDR3: TGTGCCATCACGGCGGGAAGGGGCGAGACCCAGTACTTC. The chain uses TRBV10-3 and TRBJ2-5, with D possibly matching TRBD2 (6 bases). The germline CDR1 and CDR2 sequences are ENHRY and SYGVKD. The CDR3 sequence is 13 residues long. Between the trimmed V and J ends, which lost 7 bases and 5 bases, there was a span of 14 bases.

V usage is TRBV11-3 and J usage is TRBJ2-5; 11 nucleotides match TRBD2. TRBJ2-1 explains the end of the DNA better; the J call may be wrong. The CDR3 runs to 15 residues. The germline gives CDR1 SGHNT, CDR2 YENEEA. CDR3 nucleotides: TGTGCCAGCAGCCAACTAGCGGGAGCGCTTAATGAGCAGTTCTTC. Protein sequence: CASSQLAGALNEQFF.

The CDR3: CSARAAGGPYEQYF. The CDR3 DNA follows: TGCAGTGCTAGAGCAGCGGGAGGCCCCTACGAGCAGTACTTC. The chain links TRBV20-1 to TRBJ2-7; 9 bases line up with TRBD2. The CDR3 loop spans 14 amino acids. The V segment lost 1 base and the J segment 2 bases; nucleotides outside the gene matches: 3. In germline, CDR1 is DFQATT, CDR2 SNEGSKA (reference sequence).

This clonotype has a handful of counts. Just one base apart from a much larger clone, this may be a read error. The CDR3 end shows no conserved phenylalanine or tryptophan, and so a read error is likely. V and J are TRBV29-1 and TRBJ1-1; unclear D gene. From germline, CDR1 is SQVTM and CDR2 ANQGSEA. V shed 1 base and J shed 4 bases, with 16 bases lying between them. The CDR3 spans 15 residues. The CDR3 DNA sequence: TGCAGCGTTGAAGGGCAGGACGCGCGGTTCACTGAAGCTTTCCTT. Protein sequence: CSVEGQDARFTEAFL.

This clonotype appeared many times. The CDR3 sequence: CSVNDWMRQPNTGELFF. In DNA, the CDR3 is TGCAGCGTCAACGACTGGATGCGACAGCCAAACACCGGGGAGCTGTTTTTT. V gene TRBV29-1 combines with J gene TRBJ2-2; D might be TRBD1 (5 bases). Trimming removed 6 bases at V and 2 bases at J, with 22 bases between. Germline V lookup: CDR1 SQVTM, CDR2 ANQGSEA. CDR3 length equals 17 residues.

This clonotype has a handful of counts. No DNA is shown, since the ends of the CDR3 on it are uncertain; the CDR3 is the one TCRdb lists. The gene calls are TRBV20-1 and TRBJ2-2; the DNA was not compared with TRBD2, the D call given in the table. The CDR3 region is 14 residues in length, termini included. CDR1 and CDR2 (germline): DFQATT, SNEGSKA (reference sequence). This CDR3 is CSASSTLGGGELFF.

Comment on this clonotype: A read error may be the cause here, since a much bigger clone is one base away. J is TRBJ2-1 and V is TRBV28; tentative D call: TRBD1 (5 bases). This CDR3 is 16 amino acids long. Germline V lookup: CDR1 MDHEN, CDR2 SYDVKM. The CDR3, as DNA: TGTGCCAGCAGTTTGGGGCAGGGCCGCTCCTGCAATGAGCAGTTCTTC. The encoded protein is CASSLGQGRSCNEQFF.

This clonotype has at least ten counts. The rearrangement joins TRBV12-3 or TRBV12-4 to TRBJ1-5; tentatively, D is TRBD1 (6 bases). V dropped 6 bases and J dropped 0 bases, with 12 bases sitting between them. CDR3 length: 15 amino acids. CDR3 sequence reads: CASRGGGASNQPQHF. CDR3 sequence (DNA): TGTGCCAGCAGGGGAGGGGGAGCTAGCAATCAGCCCCAGCATTTT.

This clonotype was detected ten times or more. The chain couples TRBV6-5 to TRBJ2-7, with 8 bases lining up with TRBD1. Per germline, CDR1 MNHEY and CDR2 SVGAGI. The J segment lost 3 bases and the V segment lost 6 bases, leaving 10 bases of the junction unmatched. The CDR3 length is 15 residues. This CDR3 reads CASRYDDRGYYEQYF. The CDR3 DNA reads TGTGCCAGCAGATACGATGACAGGGGATACTACGAGCAGTACTTC.

In its sample, this clonotype was seen a few times. This chain joins TRBV20-1 and TRBJ1-2; no reliable D call. CDR3 size: 13 residues. Germline assignment: CDR1 DFQATT and CDR2 SNEGSKA (reference sequence). Trimming removed 5 bases at V and 8 bases at J, with 18 bases between. This CDR3 reads CSAPDRQRGGYTF. Written as DNA, the CDR3 is TGCAGTGCTCCTGACCGACAACGAGGCGGCTACACCTTC.

The sample holds many counts of this clonotype. The chain has TRBV3-1 and TRBJ1-2; no definite D call. V lost 4 bases, J lost 2 bases, and 8 bases lay in between. The CDR3 extends over 13 amino acids. Germline V gives CDR1 LGHDT, CDR2 YNNKEL (reference sequence). CDR3: CASSPRSNYGYTF. The CDR3 nucleotides read TGTGCCAGCAGCCCCCGTAGCAACTATGGCTACACCTTC.